This TCR beta chain is from a study of tissue T cells after allogeneic stem cell transplantation (dated by TCRdb to between 2020 and 2023). With regard to the full study: Using research autopsies of patients with and without GVHD, plus mouse models of GVHD, the study profiled TCR beta repertoires across many tissues. The human arm was a prospective observational study without blinding or randomization. General study outcomes and caveats: Only a few T cell clones appeared in more than one patient, yet motif-based clustering showed tissue-specific repertoire signatures that were shared between patients. Sampling depth was acknowledged as a limitation, and the patient cohort was both small and clinically heterogeneous. Within patients, how anatomically similar tissues were was a major factor shaping TCR repertoire composition, regardless of disease or transplant status. Blood and spleen T cells captured only a limited portion of the TCR repertoire detected in tissues, in both patients and mice. The study did not establish which tissue TCRs were alloreactive or antigen-specific, and some clones may have been host cells that persisted.

The time point label corresponds to: mouse harvest day 7 after allogeneic transplant. Each mouse graft consisted of 10^7 T-cell-depleted bone marrow cells plus 10^6 splenic CD5+ T cells and was given by tail vein injection. To model GVHD in mice, a major MHC-mismatch B6 (H2b) into BALB/c (H2d) model was used, and tissues were profiled at day 7 or 14. On day 7 or 14 post-transplant, mouse tissues and retro-orbital blood were harvested with separate sterile tools for each animal, and livers were flushed before harvest. Before genomic DNA was isolated with the DNeasy Blood & Tissue Kit, mouse tissues were minced with razor blades in buffered saline. Including cysteine and phenylalanine, the CDR3 has 14 amino acids. Only the CDR3 bases that were read are kept: 39 of them, in frame from base 1. The germline V gene gives CDR1 as SGHND and CDR2 as FRSKSL. The V and J ends are trimmed by 0 bases and 0 bases, leaving 4 bases between them.

Receptor amplification or capture employed the immunoSEQ multiplex PCR assay. TCRbeta CDR3 sequencing was done by Adaptive Biotechnologies at survey depth, reporting CDR3 sequences, V/J genes, productive frequency and template counts. Amplification of TCR beta CDR3 regions started from genomic DNA instead of RNA. On the study's bioinformatics: Jensen-Shannon divergence was used to quantify pairwise repertoire overlap between tissues, with a value of 1 indicating complete divergence and a value of 0 indicating identical repertoires. Tissues were clustered by single-linkage agglomerative hierarchical clustering of pairwise JSD values and displayed as dendrograms. GLIPH2 was run on all patient samples with simulation_depth 1000, kmer_min_depth 3 and cdr3_length_cutoff 8, and groups with more than two unique CDR3s were retained. A standardized tissue-overlap score was generated by extrapolating Jaccard GLIPH-group overlap across patients to a standard repertoire size of 1000 clones. Linear mixed-effect models, with tissue included as a fixed effect and individual included as a random effect, were used to assess associations of diversity with clinical or experimental variables. Imported from immuneACCESS, the table was reduced by TCRdb to in-frame sequences with V and J called. These copies leave out some clones; in studies compared against another copy, an unresolved V gene accounts for under half, and the cause of the remainder is not known. The DNA gave D and trimming, while V, J and clone size come from that table. For this sample there are around 6,200 clones; approximately 52% appear just once. About 7.2% of the sample goes to the ten largest clones.

This clone was counted a few times. Its antigen is not yet known. In this entry, gene names and germline sequences are mouse ones. The read is 1 residue too short to cover the CDR3 end, so that end is filled in from the germline J gene. The V and J genes are TRBV15 and TRBJ2-5; no D gene is confidently identified. This clonotype was sampled from a female BALB/c mouse given C57BL/6 T cells with graft-versus-host disease after an allogeneic hematopoietic cell transplant. The material sequenced was gut tissue. The CDR3 here reads CASSLALNQDTQYF. Partial CDR3 DNA: TGTGCCAGCAGTTTAGCCCTTAACCAAGACACCCAGTAC.